One and the same sample provided the 23 T cell receptor beta chains below, sequenced in a study of CD4+ T cells in melanoma. TCRdb's copy holds only in-frame clones and misses some; the assay was immunoSEQ multiplex PCR. The sample includes 7,500 to 10,000 clones, 73% seen only once; the top ten take 24%. The sample comprised cells from a culture (not recorded whether cultured in vitro). The receptors stem from a human donor with melanoma.

The gene calls are TRBV4-1 and TRBJ1-2; 7 nucleotides align to TRBD1. The V gene end was trimmed by 3 bases and the J gene end by 3 bases; junction bases not matched to a gene: 4. This CDR3 has 14 amino acids. Germline-derived CDR1 and CDR2 are MGHRA and YSYEKL. The CDR3 bases are TGCGCCAGCAGCCAGGGGACAGTTCACTATGGCTACACCTTC. Protein: CASSQGTVHYGYTF.

The J gene is TRBJ2-6, the V gene TRBV7-9; D not resolved. Trimming cost V 4 bases and J 4 bases, with 11 bases left between them. Germline V CDR1 and CDR2: SEHNR, FQNEAQ (reference sequence). CDR3 length: 15 amino acids. The CDR3 sequence is CASSSRLEGANVLTF. In DNA form, the CDR3 reads TGTGCCAGCAGCTCACGGTTGGAGGGGGCCAACGTCCTGACTTTC.

The chain uses TRBV5-1 and TRBJ1-1; tentative D call: TRBD1 (5 bases). From germline, CDR1 is SGHRS and CDR2 YFSETQ. CDR3 length: 14 amino acids. V was trimmed by 0 bases and J by 5 bases, leaving 11 bases between them. CDR3 in DNA: TGCGCCAGCAGCTTGGTGTCGGGGGAGACTGAAGCTTTCTTT. Translation: CASSLVSGETEAFF.

The rearrangement links TRBV30 to TRBJ1-5; TRBD1 is a possible D gene (5 bases). Germline-derived CDR1 and CDR2 are GTSNPN and SVGIG (reference sequence). The V end was cut by 1 base, the J end by 5 bases, with 9 bases between. CDR3 length: 13 amino acids. The CDR3 loop reads CAWSADRDQPQHF. For the CDR3, the DNA is TGTGCCTGGAGTGCAGACAGAGATCAGCCCCAGCATTTT.

This clone was detected only a few times. The chain couples TRBV29-1 to TRBJ2-1; 9 bases match TRBD1. The CDR3 has 13 amino acids. The V gene's germline CDR1 is SQVTM and CDR2 ANQGSEA. V shed 7 bases, J shed 7 bases, and the junction held 8 bases outside the gene matches. The CDR3 DNA reads TGCAGCGCCCGACAGGGGGTGAGGAATGAGCAGTTCTTC. Its translation is CSARQGVRNEQFF.

This sequence joins TRBV5-1 and TRBJ1-4; no clear D gene. Trimming left V 1 base short and J 5 bases short, with 9 bases between. The CDR3 is made up of 14 amino acids. Germline assignment: CDR1 SGHRS and CDR2 YFSETQ. CDR3 residues: CASSLSPSNEKLFF. CDR3 in DNA: TGCGCCAGCAGCTTGTCCCCCTCCAATGAAAAACTGTTTTTT.

The V gene is TRBV3-1 (or the pseudogene TRBV3-2), the J gene TRBJ2-5; TRBD2 is a possible D gene (5 bases). V dropped 5 bases and J dropped 0 bases, with 13 bases sitting between them. Germline V CDR1 and CDR2: LGHDT, YNNKEL (reference sequence). The CDR3 consists of 15 residues. This CDR3 reads CASSYPWRDQETQYF. The CDR3 DNA reads as TGTGCCAGCAGCTACCCCTGGCGGGACCAAGAGACCCAGTACTTC.

CDR3: CASRGVWNTGELFF. Written as DNA, the CDR3 is TGTGCCAGCAGGGGGGTGTGGAACACCGGGGAGCTGTTTTTT. This chain connects TRBV27 to TRBJ2-2; D is perhaps TRBD1 or TRBD2 (5 bases each). V lost 6 bases and J 1 base, leaving 9 bases between the germline ends. The CDR3 covers 14 residues. CDR1 and CDR2 (germline): MNHEY, SMNVEV (reference sequence).

The chain has TRBV5-1 and TRBJ2-1; D is unclear. Germline assignment: CDR1 SGHRS and CDR2 YFSETQ. V lost 2 bases and J lost 8, with 5 bases in between. The CDR3 has 11 amino acids. CDR3 protein: CASSFYDEQFF. CDR3 DNA: TGCGCCAGCAGCTTTTACGATGAGCAGTTCTTC.

The chain combines TRBV5-1 with TRBJ2-1, with D hard to call. V was cut by 0 bases and J by 0 bases, with 7 bases left in between. Germline V gene data show CDR1 as SGHRS and CDR2 as YFSETQ. The CDR3 has 15 amino acids. This CDR3 reads CASSLVSLSYNEQFF. CDR3 bases: TGCGCCAGCAGCTTGGTATCCCTCTCCTACAATGAGCAGTTCTTC.

The chain combines TRBV5-1 with TRBJ2-5; tentative D call: TRBD1 (6 bases). V was pared by 1 base and J by 1 base, with 14 bases between. Germline assignment: CDR1 SGHRS and CDR2 YFSETQ. This CDR3 spans 16 amino acids. The CDR3 nucleotides are TGCGCCAGCAGCTTGAGCGAAGGACAGCCCCAAGAGACCCAGTACTTC. Protein product: CASSLSEGQPQETQYF.

The V call is TRBV29-1, the J call TRBJ1-1; perhaps TRBD1 as D (6 bases). Germline CDR1 is SQVTM and CDR2 is ANQGSEA. The CDR3 runs to 12 residues. Trimming took 8 bases from V and 4 from J, leaving 14 bases between them. CDR3 region: CSTAPGATEAFF. CDR3 sequence (DNA): TGCAGCACAGCACCAGGGGCCACTGAAGCTTTCTTT.

This clone showed up just a few times. This sequence joins TRBV4-1 and TRBJ2-7, with 8 bases lining up with TRBD2. This CDR3 comprises 15 residues. Germline loops: CDR1 MGHRA, CDR2 YSYEKL. V was clipped by 4 bases and J by 3 bases; unmatched bases: 8. The CDR3 DNA follows: TGCGCCAGCAGCCTAGTTACGGGGGGGTACTACGAGCAGTACTTC. This codes for CASSLVTGGYYEQYF.

The gene calls are TRBV5-4 and TRBJ1-2; 7 bases line up with TRBD1. This CDR3 region has 16 residues. J gave up 4 bases and V 4 bases, and 13 bases lay outside the gene matches. Germline CDR1 SGHNT, CDR2 YYREEE (reference sequence). The DNA for the CDR3 is TGTGCCAGCAGCCCGGTCAGGGACAGCCTTTCCTATGGCTACACCTTC. It encodes CASSPVRDSLSYGYTF.

Details on this clone: The identical CDR3 is also encoded by other nucleotide sequences in the sample. This chain links TRBV5-1 with TRBJ1-2, with 8 bases lining up with TRBD1. Germline V CDR1 and CDR2: SGHRS, YFSETQ. The CDR3 has 14 amino acids. The V gene end was trimmed by 0 bases and the J gene end by 7 bases; junction bases not matched to a gene: 5. CDR3 in DNA: TGCGCCAGCAGCTTGGGGGACAGGTCTGGTGGCTACACCTTC. Its translation is CASSLGDRSGGYTF.

This clone was seen a single time. This chain connects TRBV18 to TRBJ1-3; a possible D gene is TRBD1 (6 bases). Germline CDR1 reads KGHSH; CDR2 reads LQKENI. CDR3 size: 15 residues. The germline V and J ends were trimmed by 5 bases and 0 bases, with 11 bases remaining between them. The CDR3: CASSSDRSSGNTIYF. CDR3 DNA: TGTGCCAGCTCATCTGACAGGAGCTCTGGAAACACCATATATTTT.

This clone was detected a few times. The V call is TRBV2, the J call TRBJ2-3; 13 bases are a match to TRBD2. Looked up from germline, CDR1 is SNHLY and CDR2 is FYNNEI. J gave up 5 bases and V 7 bases, and 6 bases lay outside the gene matches. The CDR3 length is 15 residues. This chain's CDR3 is CASKTSGGLRDTQYF. The CDR3 nucleotides read TGTGCCAGCAAGACTAGCGGGGGGCTAAGAGATACGCAGTATTTT.

The chain couples TRBV9 to TRBJ2-5; 8 bases line up with TRBD2. The germline V gene has CDR1 SGDLS and CDR2 YYNGEE. Losses at the gene ends were 3 bases for V and 7 bases for J; bases not matched to a gene: 8. This CDR3 has 14 residues. CDR3 sequence (DNA): TGTGCCAGCAGCGAACGGACGGCGGGAGGGACCCAGTACTTC. It encodes CASSERTAGGTQYF.

V usage is TRBV3-1 (or the pseudogene TRBV3-2) and J usage is TRBJ1-1; D gene uncertain. CDR3 size: 19 residues. Trimming removed 0 bases at V and 0 bases at J, with 20 bases between. The germline V gene has CDR1 LGHDT and CDR2 YNNKEL (reference sequence). This CDR3 is CASSQELWATAKMNTEAFF. CDR3 bases: TGTGCCAGCAGCCAAGAGCTATGGGCTACAGCTAAAATGAACACTGAAGCTTTCTTT.

The chain combines TRBV10-3 with TRBJ2-7, with D perhaps TRBD2 (5 bases). The CDR3 runs to 14 residues. The V gene's germline CDR1 is ENHRY and CDR2 SYGVKD. The V gene lost 6 bases and the J gene lost 3 bases, with 15 bases spanning the gap. The CDR3 coding sequence is TGTGCCATCAGAGCGGCGGACTCCAACTACGAGCAGTACTTC. Translated: CAIRAADSNYEQYF.

The chain combines TRBV11-1 with TRBJ1-1; TRBD1 is a possible D gene (6 bases). CDR3 length: 14 residues. CDR1 SGHAT and CDR2 FQDESV come from the germline V gene (reference sequence). V shed 7 bases and J shed 1 base, with 13 bases lying between them. DNA of the CDR3: TGTGCCAGCAACCTGGACAGATGGAACACTGAAGCTTTCTTT. Its translation: CASNLDRWNTEAFF.

The V and J genes are TRBV6-5 and TRBJ1-2; no definite D call. Trimming removed 0 bases at V and 2 bases at J, with 7 bases between. The CDR3 spans 14 residues. The germline V gene has CDR1 MNHEY and CDR2 SVGAGI. The CDR3 spells CASSYSKLNYGYTF. Here the CDR3 DNA reads TGTGCCAGCAGTTACTCGAAGCTAAACTATGGCTACACCTTC.

The chain joins TRBV3-1 (or the pseudogene TRBV3-2) to TRBJ2-1, with D perhaps matching TRBD1 or TRBD2 (5 bases each). The CDR3 has 16 residues. Germline CDR1 is LGHDT and CDR2 is YNNKEL (reference sequence). Trimming pared 1 base from V and 6 bases from J, leaving 16 bases between. CDR3 in amino acids: CASSQGVGLGPNEQFF. CDR3 sequence (DNA): TGTGCCAGCAGCCAAGGTGTAGGGTTGGGACCCAATGAGCAGTTCTTC.